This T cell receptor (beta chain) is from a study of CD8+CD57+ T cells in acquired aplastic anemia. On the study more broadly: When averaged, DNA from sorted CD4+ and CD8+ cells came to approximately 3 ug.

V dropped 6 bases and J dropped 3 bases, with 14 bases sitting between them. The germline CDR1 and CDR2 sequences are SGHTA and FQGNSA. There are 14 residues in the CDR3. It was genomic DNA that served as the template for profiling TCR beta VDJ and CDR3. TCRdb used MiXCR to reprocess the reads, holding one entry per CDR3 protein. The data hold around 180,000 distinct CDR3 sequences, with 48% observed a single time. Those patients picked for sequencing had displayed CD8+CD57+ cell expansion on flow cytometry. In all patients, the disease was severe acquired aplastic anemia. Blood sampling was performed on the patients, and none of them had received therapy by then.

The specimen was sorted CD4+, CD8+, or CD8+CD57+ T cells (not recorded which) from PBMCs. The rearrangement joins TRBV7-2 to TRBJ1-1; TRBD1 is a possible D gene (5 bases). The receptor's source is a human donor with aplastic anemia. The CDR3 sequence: CASRISVQDTEAFF. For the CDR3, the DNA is TGTGCCAGCAGGATTTCGGTACAGGACACTGAAGCTTTCTTT.